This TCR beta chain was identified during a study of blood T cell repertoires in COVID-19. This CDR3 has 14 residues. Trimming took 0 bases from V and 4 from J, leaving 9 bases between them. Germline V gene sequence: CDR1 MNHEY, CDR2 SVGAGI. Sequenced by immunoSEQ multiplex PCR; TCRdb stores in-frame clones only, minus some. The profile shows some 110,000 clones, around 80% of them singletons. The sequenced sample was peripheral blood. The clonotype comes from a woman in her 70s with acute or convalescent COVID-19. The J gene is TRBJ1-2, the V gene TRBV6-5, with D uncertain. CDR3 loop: CASSYSSGSYGYTF. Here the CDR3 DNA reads TGTGCCAGCAGTTACTCAAGCGGTTCCTATGGCTACACCTTC.